This T cell receptor (beta chain) appears in the sequencing data of a study of blood T cells in healthy people across ages. Notes on the study in general: Aged donors had fewer naive CD4+ cells and lower diversity than long-lived donors.

V lost 3 bases and J 2 bases, leaving 2 bases between the germline ends. CDR1 SGHRS and CDR2 YFSETQ come from the germline V gene. The CDR3 is 11 amino acids. Healthy Caucasian individuals from Russia aged about 6 to 95 served as donors. Researchers report isolating at least 7 million PBMCs per sample. This clonotype appeared many times. The antigen remains undetermined. Through a sample-barcoded 5' primer and a J-beta primer mix, a second PCR was run for roughly 7 to 12 cycles. TCRdb reprocessed the 5' RACE reads via MiXCR and lists one record per CDR3 protein. The sample carries about 1,000,000 distinct CDR3 sequences, around 45% recorded once.

Material for sequencing was blood. This sequence was found in an older woman in good health. The chain combines TRBV5-1 with TRBJ2-5, with D uncertain. CDR3 nucleotide sequence: TGCGCCAGCAGCTGGCAAGAGACCCAGTACTTC. Amino acids: CASSWQETQYF.